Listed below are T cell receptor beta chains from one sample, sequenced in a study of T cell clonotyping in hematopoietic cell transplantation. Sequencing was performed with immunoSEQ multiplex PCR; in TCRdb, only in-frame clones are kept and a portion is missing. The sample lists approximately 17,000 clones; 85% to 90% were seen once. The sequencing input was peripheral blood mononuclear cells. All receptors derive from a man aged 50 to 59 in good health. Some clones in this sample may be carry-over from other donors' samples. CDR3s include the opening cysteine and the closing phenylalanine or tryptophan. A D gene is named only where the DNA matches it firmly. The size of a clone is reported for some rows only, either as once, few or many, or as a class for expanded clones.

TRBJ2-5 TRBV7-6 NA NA TGTGCCAGCAGCATCCAAGAGACCCAGTACTTC CASSIQETQYF
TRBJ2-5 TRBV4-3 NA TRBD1 TGCGCCAGCAGCCCTACAGGGGCCCTTCAAGAGACCCAGTACTTC CASSPTGALQETQYF
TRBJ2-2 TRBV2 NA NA TGTGCCAGCAGTATCCAGATCACCGGGGAGCTGTTTTTT CASSIQITGELFF
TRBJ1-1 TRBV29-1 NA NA TGCAGCGTGCATATCTCCGGGACACTGAACACTGAAGCTTTCTTT CSVHISGTLNTEAFF
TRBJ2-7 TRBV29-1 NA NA TGCAGCGTTGAAGACAGGCTCTCCTACGAGCAGTACTTC CSVEDRLSYEQYF
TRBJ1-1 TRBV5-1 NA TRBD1 TGCGCCAGCAGCGCCGGGACAGCTGATCTCATGAACACTGAAGCTTTCTTT CASSAGTADLMNTEAFF
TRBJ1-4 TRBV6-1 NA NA TGTGCCAGCGCGGGTACAGCAACTAATGAAAAACTGTTTTTT CASAGTATNEKLFF
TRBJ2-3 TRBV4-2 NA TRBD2 TGTGCCAGCAGCCAAGGCCCGGGACTAGCGGGGGGGAAAGATACGCAGTATTTT CASSQGPGLAGGKDTQYF
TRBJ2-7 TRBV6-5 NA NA TGTGCCAGCAGTTACGGGGCTGCCCGGTCCTACGAGCAGTACTTC CASSYGAARSYEQYF
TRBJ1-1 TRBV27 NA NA TGTGCCAGCAGTTTGGGTAGAAGGGCTTTCTTT CASSLGRRAFF
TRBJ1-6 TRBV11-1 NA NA TGTGCCAGCAGCTTAGTCATGGCTTCACCCCTCCACTTT CASSLVMASPLHF
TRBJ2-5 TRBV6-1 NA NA TGCGCCAGCAGTGAATCTGGCTGGAAAGAGACCCAGTACTTC CASSESGWKETQYF
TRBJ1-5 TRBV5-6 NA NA TGTGCCAGCAGCTTGGAGGGATCCCATCAGCCCCAGCATTTT CASSLEGSHQPQHF
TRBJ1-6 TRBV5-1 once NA TGCGCCAGCAGCTTGGATGGTACCGGGTCACCCCTCCACTTT CASSLDGTGSPLHF
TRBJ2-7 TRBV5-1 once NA TGCGCCAGCAGCGCAACGGGACTTACTAACTACGAGCAGTACTTC CASSATGLTNYEQYF
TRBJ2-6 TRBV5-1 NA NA TGCGCCAGCAGCTTGACAGGGACTGGGGCCAACGTCCTGACTTTC CASSLTGTGANVLTF
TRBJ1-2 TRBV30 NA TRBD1 TGTGCCTGGACAGGGGGTAACTATGGCTACACCTTC CAWTGGNYGYTF
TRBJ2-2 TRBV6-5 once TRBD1 TGTGCCAGCAGCTGGGGGACAGGGGGCTTCGGGGAGCTGTTTTTT CASSWGTGGFGELFF
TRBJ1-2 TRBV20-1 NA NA TGCAGCAGCTTTAACTATGGCTACACCTTC CSSFNYGYTF
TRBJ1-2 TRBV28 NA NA TGTGCCAGCAGTTTTGGTCTGAGATATGGCTACACCTTC CASSFGLRYGYTF
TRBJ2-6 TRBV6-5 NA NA TGTGCCAGCAGCTCCCCTGGGGCCAACGTCCTGACTTTC CASSSPGANVLTF
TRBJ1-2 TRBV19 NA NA TGTGCCAGTAGTCCGGGACATCGGACCTCCTATGGCTACACCTTC CASSPGHRTSYGYTF
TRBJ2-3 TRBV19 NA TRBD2 TGTGCCAGTAGTATGGGGGGGAAAAGCACAGATACGCAGTATTTT CASSMGGKSTDTQYF
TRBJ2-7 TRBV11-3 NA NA TGTGCCAGCAGCTTGGGGGGTGCCGGGACGGGACGAGAGCAGTACTTC CASSLGGAGTGREQYF
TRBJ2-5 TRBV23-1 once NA TGCGCCAGCACCGAGGGGGACGGCCAAGAGACCCAGTACTTC CASTEGDGQETQYF
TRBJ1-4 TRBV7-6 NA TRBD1 TGTGCCAGCAGCTCCAGGGGGGAAAAACTGTTTTTT CASSSRGEKLFF
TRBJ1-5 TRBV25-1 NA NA TGTGCCAGCAGTGAATTCGCGGTTAATCAGCCCCAGCATTTT CASSEFAVNQPQHF
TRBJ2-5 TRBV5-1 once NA TGCGCCAGCAGCTTGGCCCCCGGGACCGCAGAGACCCAGTACTTC CASSLAPGTAETQYF
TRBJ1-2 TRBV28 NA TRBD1 TGTGCCAGCAGAAGACAGGGGCCCTATGGCTACACCTTC CASRRQGPYGYTF
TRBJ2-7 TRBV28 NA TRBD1 TGTGCCAGCAGACCCGACAGGGTTCGGGAGCAGTACTTC CASRPDRVREQYF
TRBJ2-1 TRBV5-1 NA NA TGCGCCAGCAGCTTAGTACTGGACAATGAGCAGTTCTTC CASSLVLDNEQFF
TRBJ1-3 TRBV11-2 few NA TGTGCCAGCAGCACGGCGGGGTCTGGAAACACCATATATTTT CASSTAGSGNTIYF